This T cell receptor (beta chain) was recovered during a study of cytomegalovirus exposure and HLA in healthy donors. Overall study context: Earlier sequencing of some 180 million T cells yielded 100 million to 140 million unique TCR beta sequences.

Findings of the study overall: In a later analysis, specific HLA alleles were associated with approximately 17,000 TCR beta sequences at a 0.05 false discovery rate. TCR beta chain V- and J-gene trimming was linked, in a later analysis, to a missense variant in DCLRE1C.

The PCR ran on 60 Vbeta and 13 Jbeta primers. Assay: immunoSEQ multiplex PCR; the TCRdb copy retains only in-frame clones and omits some. The data hold hundreds of thousands of clones, with roughly two thirds observed a single time. There were likely unrecorded immune exposures, though donors were nominally healthy when sampled. For this clone: What it binds is unknown.

This CDR3 contains 14 residues. In germline, CDR1 is MNHNS, CDR2 SASEGT. The V and J ends lost 4 bases and 7 bases, in that order; junction bases with no gene match: 8. The chain combines TRBV6-1 with TRBJ1-2; the match to TRBD1 covers 8 bases. This sequence was found in a female donor in good health and CMV-seronegative. Sequenced: PBMCs. CDR3 DNA sequence: TGTGCCAGCAGTGCGCTACAGGGGGTAGGTGGCTACACCTTC. Translated: CASSALQGVGGYTF.